The clone carrying this T cell receptor beta chain was seen a handful of times. Each sequencing run yielded over 160 million TCR-beta sequences from 15-18 subjects. MiXCR, run by TCRdb on the 5' RACE reads, gives a single entry per CDR3 protein. The sample lists tens of thousands of distinct CDR3 sequences, 4.5% to 5.5% occurring once. V was shortened by 3 bases and J by 8 bases, with 14 bases between the two germline ends. The V gene's germline CDR1 is SGHRS and CDR2 YFSETQ. There are 14 residues in the CDR3. The data belong to a study of neurological immune-mediated disorders. The specimen was PBMCs. This clonotype was sampled from a man aged 25 to 40 with multiple sclerosis. The chain joins TRBV5-1 to TRBJ1-4; the D is unclear. CDR3 DNA sequence: TGCGCCAGCAGCTCCGAGAGACTTACGGAAAAACTGTTTTTT. Its protein product is CASSSERLTEKLFF.